This is a list of T cell receptor beta chains from one sample in a study of blood T cell repertoires in COVID-19. TCRdb keeps only in-frame clones here, not all; method: immunoSEQ multiplex PCR. The sample carries over 200,000 clones, roughly 84% recorded once. Sequenced sample: peripheral blood. The receptors derive from a man in his forties with acute or convalescent COVID-19. Each CDR3 is given with its conserved first and last residue. Each record gives: V gene, D gene, clone size, J gene, CDR3 protein, CDR3 DNA. The D gene is left open where the match is weak. Where a row states a size, it is once, few, many or the class of an expanded clone; other rows omit it.

v_gene: TRBV5-7; d_gene: NA; abundance: once; j_gene: TRBJ1-1; CDR3aa: CASSLLQGFPHTEAFF; CDR3nt: TGTGCCAGCAGCTTGCTACAGGGTTTTCCCCACACTGAAGCTTTCTTT
v_gene: TRBV7-9; d_gene: NA; abundance: NA; j_gene: TRBJ2-1; CDR3aa: CASSLLSLAYNEQFF; CDR3nt: TGTGCCAGCAGCTTACTCTCGTTAGCCTACAATGAGCAGTTCTTC
v_gene: TRBV19; d_gene: TRBD1; abundance: NA; j_gene: TRBJ1-1; CDR3aa: CASRTTGQLNTEAFF; CDR3nt: TGTGCCAGTAGAACTACGGGACAGCTGAACACTGAAGCTTTCTTT
v_gene: TRBV5-1; d_gene: NA; abundance: NA; j_gene: TRBJ1-5; CDR3aa: CASSLGLRRNQPQHF; CDR3nt: TGCGCCAGCAGCTTGGGACTCCGGAGGAACCAGCCCCAGCATTTT
v_gene: TRBV9; d_gene: TRBD1; abundance: NA; j_gene: TRBJ1-2; CDR3aa: CASSPSRWTGVGYTF; CDR3nt: TGTGCCAGCAGCCCCTCCCGGTGGACAGGGGTTGGCTACACCTTC
v_gene: TRBV6-2/TRBV6-3; d_gene: NA; abundance: NA; j_gene: TRBJ2-5; CDR3aa: CASSRQLQETQYF; CDR3nt: TGTGCCAGCAGTCGACAGCTCCAAGAGACCCAGTACTTC
v_gene: TRBV19; d_gene: NA; abundance: NA; j_gene: TRBJ2-1; CDR3aa: CASGPQGFNEQFF; CDR3nt: TGTGCCAGTGGGCCACAGGGTTTCAATGAGCAGTTCTTC
v_gene: TRBV6-5; d_gene: NA; abundance: NA; j_gene: TRBJ2-3; CDR3aa: CASRRQGTDTQYF; CDR3nt: TGTGCCAGCAGGCGACAGGGCACAGATACGCAGTATTTT
v_gene: TRBV6-2/TRBV6-3; d_gene: NA; abundance: NA; j_gene: TRBJ2-7; CDR3aa: CASSYSAGSQSSYEQYF; CDR3nt: TGTGCCAGCAGTTACTCCGCGGGGTCCCAGTCCTCCTACGAGCAGTACTTC
v_gene: TRBV7-2; d_gene: NA; abundance: NA; j_gene: TRBJ2-7; CDR3aa: CATAQGSEQYF; CDR3nt: TGTGCCACCGCACAGGGCTCCGAGCAGTACTTC
v_gene: TRBV5-1; d_gene: NA; abundance: NA; j_gene: TRBJ2-1; CDR3aa: CASSPTASYNEQFF; CDR3nt: TGCGCCAGCAGCCCGACAGCATCCTACAATGAGCAGTTCTTC
v_gene: TRBV25-1; d_gene: NA; abundance: NA; j_gene: TRBJ2-7; CDR3aa: CASARDGSSYEQYF; CDR3nt: TGTGCCAGCGCTAGGGACGGGAGCTCCTACGAGCAGTACTTC
v_gene: TRBV5-1; d_gene: TRBD2; abundance: few; j_gene: TRBJ2-1; CDR3aa: CASRSGIRTSGHEQFF; CDR3nt: TGCGCCAGCAGATCGGGGATTCGGACTAGCGGACATGAGCAGTTCTTC
v_gene: TRBV7-6; d_gene: NA; abundance: NA; j_gene: TRBJ1-6; CDR3aa: CASSRTENNSPLHF; CDR3nt: TGTGCCAGCAGCCGGACAGAAAATAATTCACCCCTCCACTTT
v_gene: TRBV11-2; d_gene: NA; abundance: NA; j_gene: TRBJ1-6; CDR3aa: CASSLSRPSYNSPLHF; CDR3nt: TGTGCCAGCAGCTTAAGCAGGCCCTCCTATAATTCACCCCTCCACTTT
v_gene: TRBV30; d_gene: TRBD1; abundance: NA; j_gene: TRBJ1-6; CDR3aa: CAWSEYRGNSPLHF; CDR3nt: TGTGCCTGGAGTGAATACAGGGGCAATTCACCCCTCCACTTT
v_gene: TRBV19; d_gene: NA; abundance: NA; j_gene: TRBJ1-5; CDR3aa: CAGGGGRNQPQHF; CDR3nt: TGTGCCGGAGGGGGGGGTCGGAATCAGCCCCAGCATTTT
v_gene: TRBV7-7; d_gene: TRBD2; abundance: once; j_gene: TRBJ2-2; CDR3aa: CASSSGSAGEAGELFF; CDR3nt: TGTGCCAGCAGCTCCGGTTCCGCGGGAGAGGCCGGGGAGCTGTTTTTT
v_gene: TRBV21-1; d_gene: NA; abundance: once; j_gene: TRBJ1-1; CDR3aa: CASSPQRPADAEAFF; CDR3nt: TGTGCCAGCAGCCCTCAGCGGCCGGCCGACGCTGAAGCTTTCTTT
v_gene: TRBV29-1; d_gene: TRBD1; abundance: NA; j_gene: TRBJ1-2; CDR3aa: CSVEVLPGGVSGYTF; CDR3nt: TGCAGCGTTGAAGTCTTACCAGGGGGTGTGAGTGGCTACACCTTC
v_gene: TRBV5-1; d_gene: NA; abundance: NA; j_gene: TRBJ1-1; CDR3aa: CASSLDAETEAFF; CDR3nt: TGCGCCAGCAGCTTGGACGCGGAGACTGAAGCTTTCTTT
v_gene: TRBV7-6; d_gene: TRBD1; abundance: NA; j_gene: TRBJ2-7; CDR3aa: CASSLGTGLENEQYF; CDR3nt: TGTGCCAGCAGCTTAGGGACAGGTCTGGAGAACGAGCAGTACTTC
v_gene: TRBV25-1; d_gene: TRBD1; abundance: NA; j_gene: TRBJ2-2; CDR3aa: CASIASRGPTGELFF; CDR3nt: TGTGCCAGCATAGCAAGCAGGGGGCCCACCGGGGAGCTGTTTTTT
v_gene: TRBV4-1; d_gene: NA; abundance: NA; j_gene: TRBJ1-1; CDR3aa: CASSQDQLSLNTEAFF; CDR3nt: TGCGCCAGCAGCCAAGATCAACTAAGTTTGAACACTGAAGCTTTCTTT
v_gene: TRBV5-6; d_gene: TRBD1; abundance: few; j_gene: TRBJ2-1; CDR3aa: CASAKRTGVYNEQFF; CDR3nt: TGTGCCAGCGCCAAAAGGACAGGGGTATACAATGAGCAGTTCTTC
v_gene: TRBV7-2; d_gene: NA; abundance: few; j_gene: TRBJ1-3; CDR3aa: CASSLTASGNTIYF; CDR3nt: TGTGCCAGCAGCCTGACAGCCTCTGGAAACACCATATATTTT
v_gene: TRBV6-5; d_gene: NA; abundance: few; j_gene: TRBJ1-2; CDR3aa: CASSYMAEYGYTF; CDR3nt: TGTGCCAGCAGTTATATGGCGGAATATGGCTACACCTTC
v_gene: TRBV19; d_gene: NA; abundance: few; j_gene: TRBJ1-5; CDR3aa: CASSNHYSNQPQHF; CDR3nt: TGTGCCAGTAGTAACCACTATAGCAATCAGCCCCAGCATTTT
v_gene: TRBV5-6; d_gene: NA; abundance: once; j_gene: TRBJ1-2; CDR3aa: CASSSGTTRNYGYTF; CDR3nt: TGTGCCAGCAGCTCAGGGACAACTCGTAACTATGGCTACACCTTC
v_gene: TRBV6-1; d_gene: NA; abundance: NA; j_gene: TRBJ1-5; CDR3aa: CASSEAAGWQPQHF; CDR3nt: TGTGCCAGCAGTGAAGCGGCGGGTTGGCAGCCCCAGCATTTT
v_gene: TRBV3-1/TRBV3-2; d_gene: NA; abundance: NA; j_gene: TRBJ1-6; CDR3aa: CASSQAVSYSPLHF; CDR3nt: TGTGCCAGCAGCCAAGCAGTTTCTTATTCACCCCTCCACTTT
v_gene: TRBV7-9; d_gene: TRBD1; abundance: NA; j_gene: TRBJ1-6; CDR3aa: CASSSKTGGGNSPLHF; CDR3nt: TGTGCCAGCAGCTCCAAGACAGGGGGCGGCAATTCACCCCTCCACTTT
v_gene: TRBV10-3; d_gene: NA; abundance: NA; j_gene: TRBJ2-7; CDR3aa: CAISDSGYDEQYF; CDR3nt: TGTGCCATCAGTGACAGCGGGTACGACGAGCAGTACTTC
v_gene: TRBV5-1; d_gene: NA; abundance: few; j_gene: TRBJ1-5; CDR3aa: CASSEDGGDQPQHF; CDR3nt: TGCGCCAGCAGTGAAGACGGGGGGGATCAGCCCCAGCATTTT
v_gene: TRBV6-1; d_gene: NA; abundance: NA; j_gene: TRBJ1-1; CDR3aa: CASLLLQDTEAFF; CDR3nt: TGTGCCAGCCTACTTCTCCAGGACACTGAAGCTTTCTTT
v_gene: TRBV10-3; d_gene: TRBD2; abundance: NA; j_gene: TRBJ2-1; CDR3aa: CAISEPSGYNEQFF; CDR3nt: TGTGCCATCAGTGAGCCTAGCGGGTACAATGAGCAGTTCTTC